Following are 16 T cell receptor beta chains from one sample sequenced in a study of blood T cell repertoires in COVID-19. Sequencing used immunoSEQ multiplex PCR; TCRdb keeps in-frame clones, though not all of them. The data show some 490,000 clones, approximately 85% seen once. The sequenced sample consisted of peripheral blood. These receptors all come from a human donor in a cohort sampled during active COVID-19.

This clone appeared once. CDR3 region: CASSLESVRNTGELFF. The CDR3 DNA reads as TGTGCCAGCAGCTTAGAGTCAGTTCGAAACACCGGGGAGCTGTTTTTT. The rearrangement uses TRBV7-8 and TRBJ2-2, with D unclear. Trimming left V 1 base short and J 2 bases short, with 11 bases between. This CDR3 is built from 16 residues. Germline values: CDR1 SGHVS, CDR2 FQNEAQ.

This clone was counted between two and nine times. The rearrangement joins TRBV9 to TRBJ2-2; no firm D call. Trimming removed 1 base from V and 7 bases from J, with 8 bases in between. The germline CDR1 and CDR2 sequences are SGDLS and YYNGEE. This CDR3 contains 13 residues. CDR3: CASSVTSVGELFF. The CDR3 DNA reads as TGTGCCAGCAGCGTAACAAGCGTCGGGGAGCTGTTTTTT. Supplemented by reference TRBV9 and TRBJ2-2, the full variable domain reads DSGVTQTPKHLITATGQRVTLRCSPRSGDLSVYWYQQSLDQGLQFLIQYYNGEERAKGNILERFSAQQFPDLHSELNLSSLELGDSALYFCASSVTSVGELFFGEGSRLTVL.

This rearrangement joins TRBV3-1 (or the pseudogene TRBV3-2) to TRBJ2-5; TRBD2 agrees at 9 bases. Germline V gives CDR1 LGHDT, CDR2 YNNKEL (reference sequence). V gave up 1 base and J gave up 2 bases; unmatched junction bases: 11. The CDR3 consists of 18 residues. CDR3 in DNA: TGTGCCAGCAGCCAAGGATTGGCGGCGGGAGGGGAACAAGAGACCCAGTACTTC. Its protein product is CASSQGLAAGGEQETQYF.

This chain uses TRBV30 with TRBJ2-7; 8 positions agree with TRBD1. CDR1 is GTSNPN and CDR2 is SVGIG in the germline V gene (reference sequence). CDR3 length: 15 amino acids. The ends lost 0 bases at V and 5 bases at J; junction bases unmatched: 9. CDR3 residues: CAWSVGQGAIDEQYF. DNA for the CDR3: TGTGCCTGGAGTGTAGGGCAGGGGGCGATTGACGAGCAGTACTTC.

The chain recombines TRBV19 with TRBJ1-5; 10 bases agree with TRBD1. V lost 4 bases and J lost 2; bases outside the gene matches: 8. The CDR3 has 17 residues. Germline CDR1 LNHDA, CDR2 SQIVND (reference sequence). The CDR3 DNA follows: TGTGCCAGTAGTAGGCCACGGGACAGGGGTGGCAATCAGCCCCAGCATTTT. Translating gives CASSRPRDRGGNQPQHF. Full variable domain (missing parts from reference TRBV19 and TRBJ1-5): DGGITQSPKYLFRKEGQNVTLSCEQNLNHDAMYWYRQDPGQGLRLIYYSQIVNDFQKGDIAEGYSVSREKKESFPLTVTSAQKNPTAFYLCASSRPRDRGGNQPQHFGDGTRLSIL.

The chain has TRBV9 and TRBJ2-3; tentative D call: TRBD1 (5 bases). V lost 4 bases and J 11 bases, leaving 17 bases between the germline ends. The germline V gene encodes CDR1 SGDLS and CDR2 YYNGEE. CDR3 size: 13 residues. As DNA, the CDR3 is TGTGCCAGCAGCACCAGGATGGGGCAAGAGCAGTATTTT. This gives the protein CASSTRMGQEQYF. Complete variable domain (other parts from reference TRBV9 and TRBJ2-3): DSGVTQTPKHLITATGQRVTLRCSPRSGDLSVYWYQQSLDQGLQFLIQYYNGEERAKGNILERFSAQQFPDLHSELNLSSLELGDSALYFCASSTRMGQEQYFGPGTRLTVL.

The CDR3 DNA is TGTGCCAGCAGGGAGCAGGGCTCGCATGGCTACACCTTC. Amino acids: CASREQGSHGYTF. The rearrangement uses TRBV6-6 and TRBJ1-2; possible D gene TRBD1, 5 bases. The CDR3 runs to 13 residues. The germline CDR1 and CDR2 sequences are MNHNY and SVGAGI (reference sequence). Trimming stripped 6 bases from V and 6 bases from J, with 14 bases between.

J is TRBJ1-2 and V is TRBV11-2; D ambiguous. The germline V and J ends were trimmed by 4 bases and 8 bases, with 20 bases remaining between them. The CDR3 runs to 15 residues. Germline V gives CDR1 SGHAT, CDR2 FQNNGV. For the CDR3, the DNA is TGTGCCAGCAGCTCCGTCAATGAGCCTGCTCGGGGCTACACCTTC. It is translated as CASSSVNEPARGYTF. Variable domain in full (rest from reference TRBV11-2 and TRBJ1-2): EAGVAQSPRYKIIEKRQSVAFWCNPISGHATLYWYQQILGQGPKLLIQFQNNGVVDDSQLPKDRFSAERLKGVDSTLKIQPAKLEDSAVYLCASSSVNEPARGYTFGSGTRLTVV.

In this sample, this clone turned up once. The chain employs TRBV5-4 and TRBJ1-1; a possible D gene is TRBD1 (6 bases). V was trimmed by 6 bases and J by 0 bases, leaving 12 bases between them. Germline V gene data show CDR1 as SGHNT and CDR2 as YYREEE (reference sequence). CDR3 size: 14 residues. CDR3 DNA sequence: TGTGCCAGCAACTCGGGACAAATGAACACTGAAGCTTTCTTT. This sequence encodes CASNSGQMNTEAFF.

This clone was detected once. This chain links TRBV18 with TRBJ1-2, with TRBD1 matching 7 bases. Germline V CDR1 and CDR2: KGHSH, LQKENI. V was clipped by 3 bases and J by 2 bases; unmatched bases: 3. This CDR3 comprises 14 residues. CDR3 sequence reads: CASSPGTVNYGYTF. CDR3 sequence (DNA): TGTGCCAGCTCACCGGGGACAGTGAACTATGGCTACACCTTC.

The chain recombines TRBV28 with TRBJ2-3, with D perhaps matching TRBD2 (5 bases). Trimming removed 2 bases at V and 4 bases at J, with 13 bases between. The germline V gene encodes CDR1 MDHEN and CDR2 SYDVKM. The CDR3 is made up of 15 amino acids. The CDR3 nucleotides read TGTGCCAGCAGTTTAAACATAAGGGAGTCAGATACGCAGTATTTT. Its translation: CASSLNIRESDTQYF.

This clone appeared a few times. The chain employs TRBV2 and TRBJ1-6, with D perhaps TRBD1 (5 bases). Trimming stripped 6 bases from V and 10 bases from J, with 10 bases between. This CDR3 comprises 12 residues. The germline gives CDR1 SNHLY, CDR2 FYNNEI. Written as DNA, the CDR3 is TGTGCCAGCAGCCCGACAGACTCACCCCTCCACTTT. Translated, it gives CASSPTDSPLHF.

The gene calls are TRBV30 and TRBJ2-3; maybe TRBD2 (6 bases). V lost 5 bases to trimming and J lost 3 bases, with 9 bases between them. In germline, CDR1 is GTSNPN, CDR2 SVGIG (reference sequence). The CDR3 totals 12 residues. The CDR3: CAWGTQTDTQYF. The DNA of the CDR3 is TGTGCCTGGGGGACTCAAACAGATACGCAGTATTTT.

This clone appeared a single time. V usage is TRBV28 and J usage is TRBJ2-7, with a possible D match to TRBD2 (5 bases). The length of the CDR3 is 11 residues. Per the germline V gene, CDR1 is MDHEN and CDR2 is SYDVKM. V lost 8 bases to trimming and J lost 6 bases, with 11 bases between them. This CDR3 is CASGLKSEQYF. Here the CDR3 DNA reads TGTGCCAGCGGACTTAAAAGCGAGCAGTACTTC.

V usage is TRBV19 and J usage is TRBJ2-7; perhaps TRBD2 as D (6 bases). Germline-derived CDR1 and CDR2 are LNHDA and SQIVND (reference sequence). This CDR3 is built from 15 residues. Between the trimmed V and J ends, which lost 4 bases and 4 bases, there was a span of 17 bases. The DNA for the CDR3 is TGTGCCAGTAGTAAGCTAGCGACACTTTTTTACGAGCAGTACTTC. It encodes CASSKLATLFYEQYF.

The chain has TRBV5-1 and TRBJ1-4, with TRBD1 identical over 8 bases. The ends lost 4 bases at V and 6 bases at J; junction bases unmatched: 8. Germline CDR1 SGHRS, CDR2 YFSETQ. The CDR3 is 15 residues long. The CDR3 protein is CASSPSTGEYEKLFF. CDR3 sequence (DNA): TGCGCCAGCAGCCCCTCGACAGGGGAATATGAAAAACTGTTTTTT.